The 20 T cell receptor beta chains given below trace back to one sample, sequenced in a study of OX40 agonist ivuxolimab in advanced cancers. The method was immunoSEQ multiplex PCR; TCRdb's version includes in-frame clones alone and lacks a portion of them. The data contain about 93,000 clones, 80% to 90% of them singletons. The sequences come from CD4+ or CD8+ T cells sorted from blood, collected in a trial of the OX40 agonist ivuxolimab. Every receptor here comes from an adult with an advanced solid tumor such as melanoma, head and neck, liver or kidney cancer.

V and J are TRBV9 and TRBJ2-7; a weak D match, TRBD2 (6 bases). In germline, CDR1 is SGDLS, CDR2 YYNGEE. CDR3 size: 13 residues. V was shortened by 0 bases and J by 6 bases, with 10 bases between the two germline ends. CDR3 sequence reads: CASSVGVGGEQYF. The DNA for the CDR3 is TGTGCCAGCAGCGTAGGTGTGGGAGGCGAGCAGTACTTC.

The gene calls are TRBV4-3 and TRBJ2-2; no firm D call. The CDR3 is 14 residues long. The germline V and J ends were trimmed by 0 bases and 5 bases, with 7 bases remaining between them. CDR1 is LGHNA, CDR2 YSLEER, per germline. In DNA, the CDR3 is TGCGCCAGCAGCCAAGATGTAAATACCGGGGAGCTGTTTTTT. It encodes CASSQDVNTGELFF.

The chain carries TRBV27 and TRBJ1-1; TRBD1 is a possible D gene (5 bases). Germline V gene data show CDR1 as MNHEY and CDR2 as SMNVEV (reference sequence). The CDR3 sequence is 12 residues long. Trimming cost V 3 bases and J 6 bases, with 8 bases left between them. CDR3 coding DNA: TGTGCCAGCAGTTTTGGGGGGGCTGAAGCTTTCTTT. Translation gives CASSFGGAEAFF.

This clone was counted between two and nine times. The chain uses TRBV2 and TRBJ2-1, with 14 nucleotides matching TRBD2. The V segment lost 5 bases and the J segment 8 bases; nucleotides outside the gene matches: 5. The germline CDR1 and CDR2 sequences are SNHLY and FYNNEI. This CDR3 comprises 15 residues. The CDR3 nucleotides are TGTGCCAGCAGTCTGGGACTAGCGGGAGTTGATGAGCAGTTCTTC. Translating it yields CASSLGLAGVDEQFF.

The V and J genes are TRBV5-1 and TRBJ1-3, with D perhaps matching TRBD1 (6 bases). The CDR3 spans 15 residues. Between the trimmed V and J ends, which lost 0 bases and 3 bases, there was a span of 10 bases. Germline CDR1 and CDR2: SGHRS and YFSETQ. The CDR3 spells CASSLGTGNGNTIYF. The CDR3 DNA reads as TGCGCCAGCAGCTTGGGAACAGGGAATGGAAACACCATATATTTT. The full variable domain, completed using reference TRBV5-1 and TRBJ1-3, is KAGVTQTPRYLIKTRGQQVTLSCSPISGHRSVSWYQQTPGQGLQFLFEYFSETQRNKGNFPGRFSGRQFSNSRSEMNVSTLELGDSALYLCASSLGTGNGNTIYFGEGSWLTVV.

The chain uses TRBV19 and TRBJ1-2; D is unclear. The CDR3 has 12 residues. Germline V gives CDR1 LNHDA, CDR2 SQIVND (reference sequence). V was pared by 3 bases and J by 10 bases, with 12 bases between. The CDR3 protein is CASSIRTSAYTF. The CDR3 DNA reads TGTGCCAGTAGTATTCGGACCAGTGCCTACACCTTC.

The V call is TRBV20-1, the J call TRBJ1-3; D gene ambiguous. Germline V gene data show CDR1 as DFQATT and CDR2 as SNEGSKA (reference sequence). The V end was cut by 5 bases, the J end by 3 bases, with 5 bases between. CDR3 size: 11 residues. The CDR3 sequence: CSAEGGNTIYF. The CDR3 nucleotides read TGCAGTGCTGAGGGTGGAAACACCATATATTTT.

This chain links TRBV7-3 with TRBJ2-5; 7 bases align to TRBD1. There are 15 residues in the CDR3. Germline lookup yields CDR1 SGHTA and CDR2 FQGTGA. Trimming removed 8 bases from V and 5 bases from J; junction bases left unmatched: 14. As DNA, the CDR3 is TGTGCCAGCTCTAGTCGGGGACAGCAGCACGAGACCCAGTACTTC. It specifies CASSSRGQQHETQYF.

This sequence joins TRBV5-4 and TRBJ2-1; 13 bases are a match to TRBD2. Trimming cost V 4 bases and J 4 bases; bases outside gene matches: 5. The CDR3 loop spans 16 amino acids. Germline V gene sequence: CDR1 SGHNT, CDR2 YYREEE (reference sequence). The CDR3, as DNA: TGTGCCAGCAGCGCTGGGACTAGCGGGGTGTACAATGAGCAGTTCTTC. Encoded protein: CASSAGTSGVYNEQFF.

The count of this clone is one. The chain joins TRBV18 to TRBJ2-1; D is perhaps TRBD1 (6 bases). V was shortened by 8 bases and J by 8 bases, with 22 bases between the two germline ends. CDR1 is KGHSH, CDR2 LQKENI, per germline. The CDR3 runs 15 residues. The CDR3 nucleotides are TGTGCCAGCACGGCGTACATGGGGGCAGGGGATGAGCAGTTCTTC. Amino acids: CASTAYMGAGDEQFF.

The V and J genes are TRBV9 and TRBJ1-2; no clear D gene. Trimming cost V 0 bases and J 4 bases, with 4 bases left between them. The length of the CDR3 is 12 residues. The germline CDR1 and CDR2 sequences are SGDLS and YYNGEE. The DNA of the CDR3 is TGTGCCAGCAGCGTAGAGGGCTATGGCTACACCTTC. This codes for CASSVEGYGYTF.

V usage is TRBV19 and J usage is TRBJ1-3; no clear D gene. This CDR3 region has 14 residues. Germline-derived CDR1 and CDR2 are LNHDA and SQIVND (reference sequence). V lost 5 bases and J 5 bases, leaving 13 bases between the germline ends. This chain's CDR3 is CASSSGRNRNTIYF. The CDR3 DNA is TGTGCCAGTAGTTCCGGACGGAATAGAAACACCATATATTTT.

This clone was detected once. This chain uses TRBV29-1 with TRBJ1-4; D is ambiguous. Trimming removed 0 bases from V and 9 bases from J, with 14 bases in between. Germline loops: CDR1 SQVTM, CDR2 ANQGSEA. There are 14 residues in the CDR3. CDR3 residues: CSVEDLTAPKKLFF. CDR3 DNA sequence: TGCAGCGTTGAAGATTTAACAGCTCCCAAAAAACTGTTTTTT.

The rearrangement joins TRBV5-1 to TRBJ1-5; 10 nucleotides agree with TRBD1. After removal of 2 bases from V and 5 bases from J, the junction contained 4 bases not matched to a gene. Germline assignment: CDR1 SGHRS and CDR2 YFSETQ. CDR3 length: 15 amino acids. The CDR3 region has the DNA TGCGCCAGCAGCTTAGGACAGGGGGGCGATCAGCCCCAGCATTTT. This encodes CASSLGQGGDQPQHF.

The chain combines TRBV6-6 with TRBJ1-5; a weak D match, TRBD1 (5 bases). This CDR3 has 13 amino acids. Germline-derived CDR1 and CDR2 are MNHNY and SVGAGI (reference sequence). Trimming shortened V by 4 bases and J by 9 bases, and 13 bases separated the two germline ends. The CDR3 DNA reads TGTGCCAGCAGTTTCCAGGGTGGGTTGCCCCAGCATTTT. Protein sequence: CASSFQGGLPQHF.

The J gene is TRBJ2-7, the V gene TRBV15; the D gene is possibly TRBD2 (5 bases). CDR1 is LNHNV and CDR2 is YYDKDF in the germline V gene (reference sequence). The CDR3 loop spans 16 amino acids. V was trimmed by 0 bases and J by 2 bases, leaving 14 bases between them. The CDR3 region is CATSRDLEQRAYEQYF. DNA for the CDR3: TGTGCCACCAGCAGAGATCTAGAACAGAGGGCCTACGAGCAGTACTTC.

CDR3 residues: CASKFGYEQYF. Here the CDR3 DNA reads TGTGCCAGCAAGTTCGGGTACGAGCAGTACTTC. The chain joins TRBV6-5 to TRBJ2-7; D is unresolved. Germline CDR1 is MNHEY and CDR2 is SVGAGI. The V gene lost 7 bases and the J gene lost 4 bases, with 8 bases spanning the gap. This CDR3 contains 11 residues.

The V and J genes are TRBV15 and TRBJ2-7; tentatively, D is TRBD1 (6 bases). With 1 base removed from V and 4 bases from J, the gap between germline ends came to 8 bases. The CDR3 is 13 amino acids. The germline V gene has CDR1 LNHNV and CDR2 YYDKDF (reference sequence). The CDR3 sequence: CATSRGTEYEQYF. The CDR3 DNA sequence: TGTGCCACCAGCAGAGGGACAGAATACGAGCAGTACTTC. The full variable domain, with the rest looked up from reference TRBV15 and TRBJ2-7, is DAMVIQNPRYQVTQFGKPVTLSCSQTLNHNVMYWYQQKSSQAPKLLFHYYDKDFNNEADTPDNFQSRRPNTSFCFLDIRSPGLGDTAMYLCATSRGTEYEQYFGPGTRLTVT.

The rearrangement joins TRBV4-2 to TRBJ1-1; 8 positions agree with TRBD1. CDR1 is LGHNA, CDR2 YNFKEQ, per germline. Trimming at V came to 4 bases and at J to 1 base, leaving 5 bases not matched to a gene. The CDR3 is 15 residues long. The DNA of the CDR3 is TGTGCCAGCAGCCTACGGACAGGGCGGAACACTGAAGCTTTCTTT. This translates into CASSLRTGRNTEAFF.

CDR3: CASSGAGANYEQYF. The CDR3 DNA reads as TGTGCCAGCAGCGGGGCAGGGGCCAACTACGAGCAGTACTTC. The chain combines TRBV11-1 with TRBJ2-7, with a tentative D call TRBD1 (6 bases). This CDR3 has 14 residues. The V gene's germline CDR1 is SGHAT and CDR2 FQDESV (reference sequence). Trimming took off 5 bases at V and 3 bases at J, with 14 bases between the two ends.